A selection of T cell receptor beta chains follows, all from one sample in a study of T cells in Graves' hyperthyroidism and ophthalmopathy. TCRdb re-analysed the multiplex PCR reads in MiXCR, keeping a single row per CDR3 protein. The table lists about 52,000 distinct CDR3 sequences, around half of them singletons. The specimen sequenced was blood. These receptors came from a woman in her forties or fifties with Graves' ophthalmopathy. The CDR3 runs from the conserved cysteine through the conserved F or W. Fields, in order: V gene, clone size, J gene, D gene, CDR3 DNA, CDR3 protein. A D gene is named only where the DNA matches it firmly. Size is stated for part of the rows, as once, few or many counts, or as a class when the clone is expanded.

TRBV12-3/TRBV12-4	-	TRBJ2-1	-	TGTGCCAGCAGTTTTGGGGCTGGCTACAATGAGCAGTTCTTC	CASSFGAGYNEQFF
TRBV2	-	TRBJ2-7	TRBD1	TGTGCCAGCAGTGAAACGGGACAGGCCTACGAGCAGTACTTC	CASSETGQAYEQYF
TRBV5-1	many	TRBJ2-1	TRBD2	TGCGCCAGCAGCTTGGAGGGACTAGCGGGAGTTGAGCAGTTCTTC	CASSLEGLAGVEQFF
TRBV9	many	TRBJ1-4	-	TGTGCCAGCAGCGTAGTCCCCTCTCGGGGTGAAAAACTGTTTTTT	CASSVVPSRGEKLFF
TRBV18	-	TRBJ2-1	-	TGTGCCAGCTCACGGGCCGGGACAAACTACAATGAGCAGTTCTTC	CASSRAGTNYNEQFF
TRBV20-1	-	TRBJ2-3	TRBD2	TGCAGTGCTAGAGTCAGCGGGGGGCACACAGATACGCAGTATTTT	CSARVSGGHTDTQYF
TRBV29-1	large	TRBJ1-4	-	TGCAGCGTATACGTTGGTGGGGGCCTTGAAAAACTGTTTTTT	CSVYVGGGLEKLFF
TRBV4-2	many	TRBJ2-1	TRBD2	TGTGCCAGCAGCCAAGATTGGCTAGCGGGAGTCGATGAGCAGTTCTTC	CASSQDWLAGVDEQFF
TRBV10-3	-	TRBJ1-4	-	TGTGCCATCAGTGAGGGGGGGTTTGGTGAAAAACTGTTTTTT	CAISEGGFGEKLFF
TRBV7-3	-	TRBJ1-6	-	TGTGCCAGCAGCTTAGAGGGCGGACTAACTAATTCACCCCTCCACTTT	CASSLEGGLTNSPLHF
TRBV18	-	TRBJ2-1	TRBD1	TGTGCCAGCTCACCAAGGGACAGGGGCTCAAGGGCTGAGCAGTTCTTC	CASSPRDRGSRAEQFF
TRBV12-3/TRBV12-4	-	TRBJ2-2	-	TGTGCCAGCAGTTTAAGGGTCGGGGAGCTGTCTTTT	CASSLRVGELSF
TRBV3-1	-	TRBJ1-4	-	TGTGCCAGCAGCTTTGGAGGTGAAAAACTGTTTTTT	CASSFGGEKLFF
TRBV4-3	once	TRBJ2-1	-	TGCGCCAGCAGTAGGGGTCGAAACAATGAGCAGTTCTTC	CASSRGRNNEQFF
TRBV9	-	TRBJ2-7	-	TGTGCCAGCAGCGTAGGGGGAGGACCCTACGAGCAGTACTTC	CASSVGGGPYEQYF
TRBV24-1	-	TRBJ2-1	TRBD2	TGTGCCACTAGGGGACTAGCGGGGGGCGGAGGTGAGCAGTTCTTC	CATRGLAGGGGEQFF
TRBV5-1	-	TRBJ1-2	-	TGCGCCAGCAGGGACAGCACCGACTCTGGAAACACCTTC	CASRDSTDSGNTF
TRBV24-1	-	TRBJ1-1	-	TGTGCCGGCAGCACTGGGGACACTGAAGCTTTCTTT	CAGSTGDTEAFF
TRBV19	-	TRBJ2-5	TRBD2	TGTGCCAGTAGTGCCCGACTAGCGGGGCAAGAGACCCAGTACTTC	CASSARLAGQETQYF
TRBV3-1	-	TRBJ2-3	-	TGTGCCAGCAGCCAAGAATGGTCTTGCGCAGCAGATACGCAGTATTTT	CASSQEWSCAADTQYF
TRBV4-1	many	TRBJ2-2	TRBD1	TGCGCCAGCAGCCAGGCAGGGGGCGTGTACACCGGGGAGCTGTTTTTT	CASSQAGGVYTGELFF
TRBV20-1	once	TRBJ2-3	TRBD2	TGCAGTGCAACCCTGACTAGCGGGAGGACCAATGAGCAGTATTTT	CSATLTSGRTNEQYF
TRBV4-2	many	TRBJ1-2	-	TGTGCCAGCAGCCAAGATAGCCTCAACTATGGCTGCACCTTC	CASSQDSLNYGCTF
TRBV7-8	-	TRBJ2-7	-	TGTGCCAGCAGCTTAGCTGGGAGACTCGGGATCGAGCAGTACTTC	CASSLAGRLGIEQYF
TRBV5-1	-	TRBJ1-5	TRBD1	TGTGCCAGCAAAACCGGGACAGGGGAGAGGCCCCAGCATTTT	CASKTGTGERPQHF
TRBV10-3	-	TRBJ2-7	TRBD1	TGTGCCATCCAGAGCGGGGACAGGGGGCACGAGCAGTACTTC	CAIQSGDRGHEQYF
TRBV7-6	many	TRBJ2-2	-	TGTGCCAGCAGCCCCCGCCCAGCATATAACACCGGGGAGCTGTTTTTT	CASSPRPAYNTGELFF
TRBV5-1	many	TRBJ1-2	-	TGCGCCAGCAGCCCCCGAATAGGGGAGCCTGGCTACACCTTC	CASSPRIGEPGYTF
TRBV7-9	-	TRBJ2-7	-	TGTGCCAGCAGCCCGCGGCCTAAAACCGGGACGGGAGCCTACGAGCAGTACTTC	CASSPRPKTGTGAYEQYF
TRBV20-1	many	TRBJ2-2	-	TGCAGTGCTAGTAGTCCCACTTACTCCGGGGAGCTGTTTTTT	CSASSPTYSGELFF
TRBV7-3	many	TRBJ2-1	TRBD2	TGTGCCAGCAGCTTGAAAGGACTAGCGGACAATGAGCAGTTCTTC	CASSLKGLADNEQFF
TRBV10-2	-	TRBJ2-7	-	TGCGCCAGCAGTGAGAATTTCGGGGGGCCCTACGAGCAGTACTTC	CASSENFGGPYEQYF
TRBV29-1	-	TRBJ1-2	-	TGCAGCGTTGTAGGCAGCAACTATGGCTACACCTTC	CSVVGSNYGYTF
TRBV24-1	-	TRBJ2-5	TRBD2	TGTGCCAGCGGACTAGCGGGGGCAGAGACCCAGTACTTC	CASGLAGAETQYF
TRBV12-3/TRBV12-4	many	TRBJ2-5	TRBD1	TGTGCCAGCACCGGACAGGGGGCTGTCGAGACCCAGTACTTC	CASTGQGAVETQYF
TRBV4-1	-	TRBJ1-2	-	TGCGCCAGCAGCCACCCGGGTGGATATGGCTACACCTTC	CASSHPGGYGYTF
TRBV24-1	-	TRBJ2-5	TRBD1	TGTGCCACCAGTGATGTGGGACAGGGTTACCAAGAGACCCAGTACTTC	CATSDVGQGYQETQYF
TRBV6-5	many	TRBJ1-6	-	TGTGCCAGCAGTTACACGGGGCGCAGTTCACCCCTCCACTTT	CASSYTGRSSPLHF
TRBV6-2/TRBV6-3	many	TRBJ2-6	TRBD1	TGTGCCAGCAGTGCGACAGGGAGACACGCCTCTGGGGCCAACGTCCTGACTTTC	CASSATGRHASGANVLTF
TRBV7-6	many	TRBJ2-5	TRBD1	TGTGCCAGCAGCCCTGGGACAGGGGACGAGACCCAGTACTTC	CASSPGTGDETQYF
TRBV7-3	-	TRBJ2-5	TRBD2	TGTGCCAGCAGCCGCGGGGGGCGCACCGGGGAGACCCAGTACTTC	CASSRGGRTGETQYF
TRBV20-1	-	TRBJ2-7	TRBD2	TGCAGTGCTAGGACTAGCGGGGAGACCGAGCAGTACTTC	CSARTSGETEQYF
TRBV2	-	TRBJ2-3	-	TGTGCCAGCAGTCCTCGACTAGGAGGCACAGATACGCAGTATTTT	CASSPRLGGTDTQYF
TRBV7-8	-	TRBJ1-5	-	TGTGCCAGCAGCTTTTATAGAGGGTCCAGGGATCGGCCCCAGCATTTT	CASSFYRGSRDRPQHF
TRBV9	-	TRBJ2-7	TRBD1	TGTGCCAGCAGCCTCGTCCCTACAGGGGTCGAGGGGAGCTACGAGCAGTACTTC	CASSLVPTGVEGSYEQYF
TRBV29-1	medium-sized	TRBJ2-7	-	TGCAGCGTTGAAAAGGACGGCTCCTACGAGCAGTACTTC	CSVEKDGSYEQYF
TRBV20-1	once	TRBJ1-4	TRBD1	TGCAGTGCTAGACCAGGGGGCGGTCGTGAAAAACTGTTTTTT	CSARPGGGREKLFF
TRBV20-1	many	TRBJ2-7	TRBD2	TGCAGTGCTAGAGAGGGGACTAGCGGGAGATTCGAGCAGTACTTC	CSAREGTSGRFEQYF